Below, 10 T cell receptor beta chains from the same sample are listed, as sequenced in a study of naive and memory T cell subsets. Four PCR rounds used nested alpha and beta constant region primers plus the SP2 primer. TCRdb recomputed calls from the 5' RACE reads with MiXCR, one row per CDR3 protein. The sample records roughly 48,000 distinct CDR3 sequences, around 5% being singletons. A UMI-containing oligonucleotide was joined by 3' ligation to the TCR cDNA template. Receptors originate from a female donor in good health.

This chain uses TRBV7-2 with TRBJ2-3, with 9 bases lining up with TRBD2. Germline V gene data show CDR1 as SGHTA and CDR2 as FQGNSA. This CDR3 is built from 18 residues. The junction had 12 bases not matched to a gene; V was cut back by 5 bases and J by 0 bases. The DNA for the CDR3 is TGTGCCAGCAGCCAACGTAGCGGGAGATCTCCTAGCACAGATACGCAGTATTTT. This encodes CASSQRSGRSPSTDTQYF.

The sample holds many counts of this clonotype. The chain uses TRBV10-3 and TRBJ2-7; 9 bases map to TRBD1. Germline V gene data show CDR1 as ENHRY and CDR2 as SYGVKD. V shed 4 bases, J shed 7 bases, and the junction held 5 bases outside the gene matches. This CDR3 is built from 13 residues. CDR3 sequence reads: CAISATGGGEQYF. CDR3 coding DNA: TGTGCCATCAGTGCCACAGGGGGCGGGGAGCAGTACTTC.

In this sample, this clonotype turned up a few times. The chain couples TRBV5-1 to TRBJ2-7, with D perhaps TRBD1 (6 bases). Germline V gene data show CDR1 as SGHRS and CDR2 as YFSETQ. Trimming left V 6 bases short and J 1 base short, with 11 bases between. The CDR3 sequence is 13 residues long. The CDR3 nucleotides are TGCGCCAGCAAACGACAGGATTCCTACGAGCAGTACTTC. Translating it yields CASKRQDSYEQYF.

This clonotype was found many times. This sequence joins TRBV29-1 and TRBJ2-7; 7 bases line up with TRBD2. Trimming at V came to 6 bases and at J to 0 bases, leaving 2 bases not matched to a gene. Germline-derived CDR1 and CDR2 are SQVTM and ANQGSEA. This CDR3 contains 12 residues. The CDR3 sequence is CSVRTSSYEQYF. CDR3 nucleotides: TGCAGCGTCAGGACTAGCTCCTACGAGCAGTACTTC.

This clonotype appeared many times. The chain combines TRBV20-1 with TRBJ2-1; 14 bases fit TRBD2. The CDR3 runs to 19 residues. The germline CDR1 and CDR2 sequences are DFQATT and SNEGSKA (reference sequence). The ends lost 0 bases at V and 8 bases at J; junction bases unmatched: 15. The DNA for the CDR3 is TGCAGTGCTAGAGACGGACTAGCGGGAGGCGCTTTGCAATCTGATGAGCAGTTCTTC. This sequence encodes CSARDGLAGGALQSDEQFF.

This clonotype occurred many times. The chain carries TRBV7-9 and TRBJ2-7, with D perhaps assigned TRBD1 or TRBD2 (6 bases each). Germline assignment: CDR1 SEHNR and CDR2 FQNEAQ (reference sequence). The CDR3 is made up of 14 amino acids. V was cut by 8 bases and J by 5 bases, with 19 bases left in between. CDR3 in DNA: TGTGCCAGCGAGGATGGGGGGCAGCTGCACGAGCAGTACTTC. It yields the protein CASEDGGQLHEQYF.

The rearrangement joins TRBV5-4 to TRBJ2-3; D could derive from TRBD1 or TRBD2 (6 bases each). V was trimmed by 9 bases and J by 1 base, leaving 21 bases between them. The CDR3 totals 16 residues. CDR1 and CDR2 from the germline V gene are SGHNT and YYREEE (reference sequence). The CDR3 reads CAISSARGPGTDTQYF. CDR3 in DNA: TGTGCCATTTCCTCCGCCCGGGGGCCCGGCACAGATACGCAGTATTTT.

This clonotype appeared many times. J is TRBJ1-5 and V is TRBV28, with TRBD1 identical over 8 bases. Losses at the gene ends were 6 bases for V and 6 bases for J; bases not matched to a gene: 4. Germline V lookup: CDR1 MDHEN, CDR2 SYDVKM. The CDR3 sequence is 13 residues long. DNA of the CDR3: TGTGCCAGCAGCCTGGACAGGGTTCAGCCCCAGCATTTT. Translation gives CASSLDRVQPQHF.

This clonotype has ten or more counts. The chain combines TRBV29-1 with TRBJ1-6; D perhaps matches TRBD1 (6 bases). The CDR3 length is 12 residues. V lost 2 bases to trimming and J lost 17 bases, with 16 bases between them. From germline, CDR1 is SQVTM and CDR2 ANQGSEA. The CDR3 DNA reads as TGCAGCGTTGAAATTCCCGGGGGCGTAGTCCACTTT. It specifies CSVEIPGGVVHF. Filled out from reference TRBV29-1 and TRBJ1-6, the complete variable domain reads SAVISQKPSRDICQRGTSLTIQCQVDSQVTMMFWYRQQPGQSLTLIATANQGSEATYESGFVIDKFPISRPNLTFSTLTVSNMSPEDSSIYLCSVEIPGGVVHFGNGTRLTVT.

This clonotype has ten or more counts. This chain links TRBV20-1 with TRBJ1-3; D unclear. Trimming removed 3 bases from V and 6 bases from J, with 15 bases in between. This CDR3 comprises 14 residues. Germline CDR1 and CDR2: DFQATT and SNEGSKA (reference sequence). In DNA form, the CDR3 reads TGCAGTGCTAGTAAACAGCCGGAGACAAACACCATATATTTT. It encodes CSASKQPETNTIYF.